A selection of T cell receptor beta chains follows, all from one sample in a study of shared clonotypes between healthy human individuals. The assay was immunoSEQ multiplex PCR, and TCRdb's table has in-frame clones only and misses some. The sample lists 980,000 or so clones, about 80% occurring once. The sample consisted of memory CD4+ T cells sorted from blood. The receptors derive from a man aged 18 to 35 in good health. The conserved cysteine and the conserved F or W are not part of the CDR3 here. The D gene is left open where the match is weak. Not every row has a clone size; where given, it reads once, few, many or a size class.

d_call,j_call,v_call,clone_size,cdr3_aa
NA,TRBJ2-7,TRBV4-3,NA,ASSQENSRAYEQY
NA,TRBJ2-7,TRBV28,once,ASLAPGQTYEQY
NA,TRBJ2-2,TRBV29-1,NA,SVSGFAGELF
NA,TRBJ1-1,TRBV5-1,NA,ASSPQGKGGNTEAF
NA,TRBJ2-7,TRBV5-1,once,ASSSGVFSEQY
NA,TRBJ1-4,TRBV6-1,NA,ASSEAQGMTNEKLF
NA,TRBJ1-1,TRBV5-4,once,ASSLSGPNTEAF
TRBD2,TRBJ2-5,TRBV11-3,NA,ASALAGKGETQY
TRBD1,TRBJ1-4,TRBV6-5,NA,ASSYSAGGGEKLF
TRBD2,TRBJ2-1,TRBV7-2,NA,ASSLAPHGGGNNEQF
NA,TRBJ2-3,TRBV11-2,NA,ASSSTSGQSTDTQY
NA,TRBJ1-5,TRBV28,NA,ASSLRPPPAQH
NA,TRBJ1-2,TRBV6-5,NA,ASSYRGAGYGYT
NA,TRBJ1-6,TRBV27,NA,ASSLGRELPLH
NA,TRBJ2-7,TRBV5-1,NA,ASSPYDSVYEQY
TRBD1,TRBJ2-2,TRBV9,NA,ASNRDRGTGELF
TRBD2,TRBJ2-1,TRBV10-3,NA,AISASGGAINSNEQF
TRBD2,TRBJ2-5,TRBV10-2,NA,ASRSGTSEETQY
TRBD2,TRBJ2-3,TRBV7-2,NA,ASSLTSGGPSTDTQY
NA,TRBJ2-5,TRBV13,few,ASTPGDRRGETQY
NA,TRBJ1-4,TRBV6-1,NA,ASSVTGGTNEKLF
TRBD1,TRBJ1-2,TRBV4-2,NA,ASSQDQTGSNYGYT
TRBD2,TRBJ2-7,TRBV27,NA,ASSLRAGGTYEQY
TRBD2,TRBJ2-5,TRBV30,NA,AWSVLAGGGQETQY
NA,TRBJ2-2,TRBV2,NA,ASIPIKDTGELF
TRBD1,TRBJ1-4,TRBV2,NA,ASYSSRDSEKLF
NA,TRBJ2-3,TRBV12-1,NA,ASSLGLAGVDSTDTQY
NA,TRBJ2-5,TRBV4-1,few,ASSQGFRVGETQY
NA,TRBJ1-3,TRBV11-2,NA,ASSLGLSSGNTIY
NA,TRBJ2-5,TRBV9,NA,ASSPRGRAAETQY
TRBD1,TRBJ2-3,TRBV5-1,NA,ASSFTGTGTDTQY
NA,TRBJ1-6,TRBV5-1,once,ASSREFNSPLH
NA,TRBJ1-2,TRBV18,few,ASSLDRNYGYT
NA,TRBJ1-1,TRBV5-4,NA,ASSPRETEAF
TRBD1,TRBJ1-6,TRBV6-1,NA,ASSDRGHSPLH
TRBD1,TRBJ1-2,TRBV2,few,ASSEGQGRAGYT
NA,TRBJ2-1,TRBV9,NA,ASSVGLDHSYNEQF
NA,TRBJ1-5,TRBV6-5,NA,ASSYSGLNQPQH
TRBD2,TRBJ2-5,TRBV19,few,ASIPSGAYQETQY
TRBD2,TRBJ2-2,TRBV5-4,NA,ASSTGLAGWGGELF
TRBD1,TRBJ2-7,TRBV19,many,ASSRTGSGSYEQY
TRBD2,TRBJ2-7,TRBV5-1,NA,ASSLVGASGSQGYEQY
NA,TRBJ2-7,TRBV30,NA,AWSSFYEQY
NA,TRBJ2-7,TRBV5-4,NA,ASSRDGTYEQY
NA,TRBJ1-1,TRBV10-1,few,ASSESSGAISF
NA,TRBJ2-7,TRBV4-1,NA,ASSQDQGRYEQY
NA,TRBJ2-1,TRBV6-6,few,ASSYRLNNNEQF
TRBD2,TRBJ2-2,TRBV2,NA,ASRDSGGTGELF
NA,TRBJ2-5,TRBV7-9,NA,ASSKNTGPQETQY
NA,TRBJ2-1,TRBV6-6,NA,ASSWAGSSYNEQF